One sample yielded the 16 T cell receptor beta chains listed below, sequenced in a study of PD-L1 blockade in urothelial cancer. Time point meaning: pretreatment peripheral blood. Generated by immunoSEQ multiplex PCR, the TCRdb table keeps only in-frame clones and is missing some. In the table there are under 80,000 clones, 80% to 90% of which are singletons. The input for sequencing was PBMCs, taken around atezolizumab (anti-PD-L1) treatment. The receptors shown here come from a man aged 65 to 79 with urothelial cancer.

The CDR3 nucleotides read TGCGCCACAATGGAGGGAAAACTGTTTTTT. It yields the protein CATMEGKLFF. This chain connects TRBV10-1 to TRBJ1-4; D gene unclear. Germline V CDR1 and CDR2: WNHNN, SYGVQD (reference sequence). The CDR3 extends over 10 amino acids. V lost 10 bases and J 10 bases, leaving 10 bases between the germline ends.

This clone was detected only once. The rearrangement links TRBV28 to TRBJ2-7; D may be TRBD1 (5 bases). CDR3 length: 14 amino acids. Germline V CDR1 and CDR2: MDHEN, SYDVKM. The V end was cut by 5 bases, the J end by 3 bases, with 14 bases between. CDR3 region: CASSRGGVGYEQYF. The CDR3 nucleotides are TGTGCCAGCAGTAGGGGTGGGGTCGGCTACGAGCAGTACTTC.

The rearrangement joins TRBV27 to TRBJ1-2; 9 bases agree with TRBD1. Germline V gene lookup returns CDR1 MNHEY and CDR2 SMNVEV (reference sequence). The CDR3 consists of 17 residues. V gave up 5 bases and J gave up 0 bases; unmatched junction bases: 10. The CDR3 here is CASSPRQGVIANYGYTF. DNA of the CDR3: TGTGCCAGCAGTCCAAGACAGGGGGTGATAGCTAACTATGGCTACACCTTC.

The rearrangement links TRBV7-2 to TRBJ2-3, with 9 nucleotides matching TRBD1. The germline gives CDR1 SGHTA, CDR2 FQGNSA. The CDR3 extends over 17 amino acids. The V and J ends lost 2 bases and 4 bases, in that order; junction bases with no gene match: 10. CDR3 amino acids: CASSLRVGGQGADTQYF. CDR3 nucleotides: TGTGCCAGCAGCTTACGAGTAGGGGGACAGGGAGCAGATACGCAGTATTTT.

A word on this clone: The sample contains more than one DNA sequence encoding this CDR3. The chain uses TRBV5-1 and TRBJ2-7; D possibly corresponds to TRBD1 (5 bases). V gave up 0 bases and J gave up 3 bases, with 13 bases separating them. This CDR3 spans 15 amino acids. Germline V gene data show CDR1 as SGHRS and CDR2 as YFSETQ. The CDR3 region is CASSLGQPIIYEQYF. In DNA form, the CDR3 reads TGCGCCAGCAGCTTGGGACAGCCGATTATCTACGAGCAGTACTTC. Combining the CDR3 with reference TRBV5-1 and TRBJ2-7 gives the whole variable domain KAGVTQTPRYLIKTRGQQVTLSCSPISGHRSVSWYQQTPGQGLQFLFEYFSETQRNKGNFPGRFSGRQFSNSRSEMNVSTLELGDSALYLCASSLGQPIIYEQYFGPGTRLTVT.

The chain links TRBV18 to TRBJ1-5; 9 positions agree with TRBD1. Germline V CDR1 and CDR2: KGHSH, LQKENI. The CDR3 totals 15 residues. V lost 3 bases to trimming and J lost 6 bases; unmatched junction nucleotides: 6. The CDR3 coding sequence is TGTGCCAGCTCACCGGGACAGGGAACGGTTCAGCCCCAGCATTTT. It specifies CASSPGQGTVQPQHF. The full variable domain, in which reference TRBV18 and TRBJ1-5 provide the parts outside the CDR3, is NAGVMQNPRHLVRRRGQEARLRCSPMKGHSHVYWYRQLPEEGLKFMVYLQKENIIDESGMPKERFSAEFPKEGPSILRIQQVVRGDSAAYFCASSPGQGTVQPQHFGDGTRLSIL.

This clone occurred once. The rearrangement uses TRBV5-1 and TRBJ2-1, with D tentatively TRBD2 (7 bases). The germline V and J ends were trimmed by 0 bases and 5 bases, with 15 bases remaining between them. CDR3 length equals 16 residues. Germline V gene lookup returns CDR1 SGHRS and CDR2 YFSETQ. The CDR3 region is CASSLGGASGDNEQFF. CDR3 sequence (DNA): TGCGCCAGCAGCTTGGGGGGGGCTAGCGGAGACAATGAGCAGTTCTTC.

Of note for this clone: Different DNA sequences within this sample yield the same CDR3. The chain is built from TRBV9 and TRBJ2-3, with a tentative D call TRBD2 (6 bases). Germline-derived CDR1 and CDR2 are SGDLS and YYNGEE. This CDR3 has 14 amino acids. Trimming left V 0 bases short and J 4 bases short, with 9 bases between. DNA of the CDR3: TGTGCCAGCAGCGTAGCCGGAGGGTCAGATACGCAGTATTTT. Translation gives CASSVAGGSDTQYF.

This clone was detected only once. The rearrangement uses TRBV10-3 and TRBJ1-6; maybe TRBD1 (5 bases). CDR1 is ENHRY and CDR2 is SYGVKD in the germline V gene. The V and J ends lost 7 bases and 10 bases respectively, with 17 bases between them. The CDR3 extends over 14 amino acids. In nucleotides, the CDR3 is TGTGCCATCAAGGGGACGGGGGAGGGATCACCCCTCCACTTT. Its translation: CAIKGTGEGSPLHF.

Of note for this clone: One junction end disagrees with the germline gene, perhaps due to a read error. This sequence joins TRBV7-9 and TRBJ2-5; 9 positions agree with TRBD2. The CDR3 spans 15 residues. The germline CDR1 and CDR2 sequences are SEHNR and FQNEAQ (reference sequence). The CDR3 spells CASSSGLAFQETQYF. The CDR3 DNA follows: TGTGCCAGCAGCTCCGGACTAGCGTTCCAAGAGACTCAGTACTTC.

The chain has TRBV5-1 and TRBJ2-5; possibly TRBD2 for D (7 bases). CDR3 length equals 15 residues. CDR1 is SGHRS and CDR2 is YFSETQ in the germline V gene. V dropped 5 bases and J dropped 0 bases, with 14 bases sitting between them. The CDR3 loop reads CASRWGGRNQETQYF. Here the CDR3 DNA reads TGCGCCAGCAGATGGGGGGGCAGAAACCAAGAGACCCAGTACTTC.

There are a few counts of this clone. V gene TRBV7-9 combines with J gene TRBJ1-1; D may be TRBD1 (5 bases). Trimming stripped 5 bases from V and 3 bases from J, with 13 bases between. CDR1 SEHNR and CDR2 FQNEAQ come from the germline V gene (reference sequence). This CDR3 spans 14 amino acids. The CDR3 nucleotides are TGTGCCAGCAGCCTCCAGGGCTGGGACACTGAAGCTTTCTTT. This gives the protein CASSLQGWDTEAFF.

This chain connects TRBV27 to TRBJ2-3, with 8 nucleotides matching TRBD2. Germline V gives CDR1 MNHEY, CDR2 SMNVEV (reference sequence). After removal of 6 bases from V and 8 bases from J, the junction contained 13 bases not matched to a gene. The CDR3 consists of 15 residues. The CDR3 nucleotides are TGTGCCAGCAGCCCTGTAGTAGGAGCGGGGGTTACGCAGTATTTT. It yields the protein CASSPVVGAGVTQYF.

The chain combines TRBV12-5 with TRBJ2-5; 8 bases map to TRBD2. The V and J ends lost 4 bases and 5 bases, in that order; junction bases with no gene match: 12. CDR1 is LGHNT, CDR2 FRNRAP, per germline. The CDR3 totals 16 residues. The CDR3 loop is CASGSPAGGGQETQYF. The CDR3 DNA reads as TGTGCTAGTGGTTCTCCTGCCGGGGGGGGCCAGGAGACCCAGTACTTC.

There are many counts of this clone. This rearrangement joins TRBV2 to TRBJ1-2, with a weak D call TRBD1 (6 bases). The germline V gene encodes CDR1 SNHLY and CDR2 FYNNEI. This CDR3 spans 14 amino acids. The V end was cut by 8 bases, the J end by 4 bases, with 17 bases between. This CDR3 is CASQGNRGGYGYTF. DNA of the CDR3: TGTGCCAGCCAAGGAAACAGAGGGGGCTATGGCTACACCTTC. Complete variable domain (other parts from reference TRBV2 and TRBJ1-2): EPEVTQTPSHQVTQMGQEVILRCVPISNHLYFYWYRQILGQKVEFLVSFYNNEISEKSEIFDDQFSVERPDGSNFTLKIRSTKLEDSAMYFCASQGNRGGYGYTFGSGTRLTVV.

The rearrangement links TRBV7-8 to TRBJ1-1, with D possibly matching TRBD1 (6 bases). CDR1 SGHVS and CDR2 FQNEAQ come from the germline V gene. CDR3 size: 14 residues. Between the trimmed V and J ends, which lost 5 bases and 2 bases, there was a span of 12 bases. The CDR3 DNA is TGTGCCAGCAGCCAAAGGACAGTCAACACTGAAGCTTTCTTT. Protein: CASSQRTVNTEAFF.